The TCR beta chain described here comes from a study of blood T cell repertoires in COVID-19. All enrollees were about 18 to 89 years old and from some 24 US areas. V shed 5 bases, J shed 4 bases, and the junction held 6 bases outside the gene matches. The CDR3 length is 15 residues. The germline CDR1 and CDR2 sequences are SEHNR and FQNEAQ (reference sequence). Repertoires were generated with immunoSEQ multiplex PCR, while TCRdb's copy carries only in-frame clones and drops some. The sample includes approximately 260,000 clones, around nine tenths of them seen just once. The chain recombines TRBV7-9 with TRBJ2-2, with 8 bases lining up with TRBD2. This sequence was found in a woman aged 60 to 75 who had recovered from COVID-19. Sequencing was done on a sample of PBMCs or T cells enriched from blood (not recorded which). CDR3 sequence reads: CASSTSGRVTGELFF. In DNA, the CDR3 is TGTGCCAGCAGCACAAGCGGGAGAGTCACCGGGGAGCTGTTTTTT.